This T cell receptor beta chain was obtained from a study of T cell changes during pregnancy in multiple sclerosis. Measured with immunoSEQ multiplex PCR; TCRdb has only the in-frame clones, and not every one. Seen here are more than 45,000 clones, roughly 92% observed once, and the top ten hold approximately 0.91%. V dropped 9 bases and J dropped 5 bases, with 10 bases sitting between them. Germline lookup yields CDR1 ENHRY and CDR2 SYGVKD. CDR3 size: 11 residues. This TCR derives from a female donor in good health, enrolled as a control in a pregnancy study. The gene calls are TRBV10-3 and TRBJ2-5; perhaps TRBD1 as D (6 bases). The sequences come from CD4+ T cells from peripheral blood mononuclear cells, collected in the second trimester of pregnancy. The CDR3 nucleotides are TGTGCCATGGGGGACAAGGAGACCCAGTACTTC. Its translation is CAMGDKETQYF.